The 19 T cell receptor beta chains below were found in one sample sequenced in a study of OX40 agonist ivuxolimab in advanced cancers. Libraries were prepared by immunoSEQ multiplex PCR; TCRdb keeps only in-frame clonotypes and omits some of them. The data show 20,000 to 30,000 clones, roughly three quarters seen once. The sequencing here drew on CD4+ or CD8+ T cells sorted from blood, taken in a trial of the OX40 agonist ivuxolimab. Every receptor here comes from an adult with an advanced solid tumor such as melanoma, head and neck, liver or kidney cancer.

The J gene is TRBJ2-3, the V gene TRBV7-2, with 14 bases aligning to TRBD2. The germline gives CDR1 SGHTA, CDR2 FQGNSA. Germline trimming cut 0 bases from V and 6 bases from J; bases unmatched to any gene: 2. The CDR3 consists of 16 residues. The DNA of the CDR3 is TGTGCCAGCAGCTTAGCCCGACTAGCGGGAGGGGATACGCAGTATTTT. Amino acid sequence: CASSLARLAGGDTQYF.

The chain is built from TRBV10-3 and TRBJ2-5; D ambiguous. V was cut by 4 bases and J by 3 bases, with 6 bases left in between. The V gene's germline CDR1 is ENHRY and CDR2 SYGVKD. The CDR3 length is 12 residues. Written as DNA, the CDR3 is TGTGCCATCAGTGGGAGAGAAGAGACCCAGTACTTC. Its protein product is CAISGREETQYF.

V is TRBV27 and J is TRBJ2-7; TRBD1 agrees at 8 bases. V was clipped by 3 bases and J by 7 bases; unmatched bases: 11. Germline V gene data show CDR1 as MNHEY and CDR2 as SMNVEV (reference sequence). CDR3 size: 15 residues. CDR3 nucleotide sequence: TGTGCCAGCAGTTTTTCTAGGCAGGGGGCAGGGGAGCAGTACTTC. It yields the protein CASSFSRQGAGEQYF.

This clone appeared once. This chain connects TRBV2 to TRBJ2-7; D uncertain. CDR3 size: 16 residues. Trimming pared 1 base from V and 4 bases from J, leaving 17 bases between. CDR1 and CDR2 (germline): SNHLY, FYNNEI. Here the CDR3 reads CASSEEQWGRPYEQYF. Here the CDR3 DNA reads TGTGCCAGCAGTGAAGAGCAATGGGGAAGGCCATACGAGCAGTACTTC.

V and J are TRBV6-6 and TRBJ2-3, with 12 bases aligning to TRBD1. CDR1 and CDR2 (germline): MNHNY, SVGAGI (reference sequence). The CDR3 sequence is 14 residues long. J lost 4 bases, V lost 6 bases, and 2 bases had no gene match. In DNA form, the CDR3 reads TGTGCCAGCAGAGGGGACAGGGGGCCAGATACGCAGTATTTT. This codes for CASRGDRGPDTQYF.

This clone has more than one count but fewer than ten. The chain joins TRBV7-2 to TRBJ2-3, with TRBD1 identical over 7 bases. This CDR3 has 16 amino acids. Germline assignment: CDR1 SGHTA and CDR2 FQGNSA. The junction had 11 bases not matched to a gene; V was cut back by 4 bases and J by 4 bases. The CDR3 bases are TGTGCCAGCAGCTCGGGTGCTAGGGGGCTCGCAGATACGCAGTATTTT. This codes for CASSSGARGLADTQYF.

The rearrangement uses TRBV30 and TRBJ1-6; tentatively, D is TRBD1 (5 bases). This CDR3 contains 14 residues. Trimming removed 4 bases at V and 9 bases at J, with 16 bases between. Looked up from germline, CDR1 is GTSNPN and CDR2 is SVGIG (reference sequence). The CDR3 DNA reads as TGTGCCTGGAAGTCGGGGACTGGGACTTCACCCCTCCACTTT. Translation gives CAWKSGTGTSPLHF. Looking up the rest from reference TRBV30 and TRBJ1-6 gives the full variable domain: SQTIHQWPATLVQPVGSPLSLECTVEGTSNPNLYWYRQAAGRGLQLLFYSVGIGQISSEVPQNLSASRPQDRQFILSSKKLLLSDSGFYLCAWKSGTGTSPLHFGNGTRLTVT.

The gene calls are TRBV5-1 and TRBJ2-5; D possibly matches TRBD1 or TRBD2 (5 bases each). Trimming pared 4 bases from V and 4 bases from J, leaving 20 bases between. The CDR3 is made up of 16 amino acids. Germline V lookup: CDR1 SGHRS, CDR2 YFSETQ. CDR3 nucleotides: TGCGCCAGCAGCCTGGGGACCCAACGGGTAGGAGAGACCCAGTACTTC. Translated: CASSLGTQRVGETQYF. Using reference TRBV5-1 and TRBJ2-5 for the parts outside the CDR3, the full variable domain is KAGVTQTPRYLIKTRGQQVTLSCSPISGHRSVSWYQQTPGQGLQFLFEYFSETQRNKGNFPGRFSGRQFSNSRSEMNVSTLELGDSALYLCASSLGTQRVGETQYFGPGTRLLVL.

This chain links TRBV27 with TRBJ2-7; possibly TRBD1 or TRBD2 for D (5 bases each). CDR3 length: 14 amino acids. Germline V lookup: CDR1 MNHEY, CDR2 SMNVEV (reference sequence). Trimming took 10 bases from V and 0 from J, leaving 16 bases between them. The DNA for the CDR3 is TGTGCCACTAGGGACCGTAGGTCCTCCTACGAGCAGTACTTC. This gives the protein CATRDRRSSYEQYF.

This sequence joins TRBV19 and TRBJ2-1; 15 bases match TRBD2. The CDR3 totals 17 residues. The germline gives CDR1 LNHDA, CDR2 SQIVND (reference sequence). Trimming at V came to 9 bases and at J to 9 bases, leaving 15 bases not matched to a gene. The CDR3 region has the DNA TGTGCCAGCGCGCCTCGGACTAGCGGGAGGGCCCAGGGTGAGCAGTTCTTC. Translation gives CASAPRTSGRAQGEQFF.

The chain employs TRBV5-4 and TRBJ2-7, with no clear D. Trimming removed 4 bases at V and 5 bases at J, with 19 bases between. Germline V gene sequence: CDR1 SGHNT, CDR2 YYREEE (reference sequence). This CDR3 has 15 residues. In nucleotides, the CDR3 is TGTGCCAGCAGCCCCGCTTCGCCTAGACCCCACGAGCAGTACTTC. This gives the protein CASSPASPRPHEQYF.

This clone was counted only a few times. The chain has TRBV4-2 and TRBJ2-3, with TRBD2 matching over 11 bases. CDR1 LGHNA and CDR2 YNFKEQ come from the germline V gene. The CDR3 is 16 residues long. V shed 1 base, J shed 6 bases, and the junction held 6 bases outside the gene matches. CDR3 sequence reads: CASSQGIAGGPDTQYF. Written as DNA, the CDR3 is TGTGCCAGCAGCCAAGGAATAGCGGGGGGGCCGGATACGCAGTATTTT.

In this sample, this clone turned up a few times. The gene calls are TRBV6-5 and TRBJ2-7; TRBD1 agrees at 8 bases. The CDR3 loop spans 14 amino acids. Germline trimming cut 4 bases from V and 2 bases from J; bases unmatched to any gene: 4. Germline loops: CDR1 MNHEY, CDR2 SVGAGI. In DNA form, the CDR3 reads TGTGCCAGCAGTTTCGGGACAGGAGCCTACGAGCAGTACTTC. This encodes CASSFGTGAYEQYF.

This chain uses TRBV10-3 with TRBJ2-2, with D tentatively TRBD2 (5 bases). This CDR3 has 15 amino acids. V was shortened by 3 bases and J by 2 bases, with 10 bases between the two germline ends. The germline gives CDR1 ENHRY, CDR2 SYGVKD. CDR3 DNA sequence: TGTGCCATCAGTGATGGGCTAGCAAACACCGGGGAGCTGTTTTTT. As protein: CAISDGLANTGELFF.

The rearrangement uses TRBV13 and TRBJ2-3; 10 nucleotides align to TRBD1. This CDR3 contains 15 residues. CDR1 is PRHDT and CDR2 is FYEKMQ in the germline V gene (reference sequence). With 1 base clipped from V and 6 bases from J, the junction kept 4 bases outside the gene matches. CDR3 sequence (DNA): TGTGCCAGCAGCTTAGCGACAGGGGGCGCGGATACGCAGTATTTT. Translation gives CASSLATGGADTQYF.

This chain links TRBV7-2 with TRBJ2-7; 7 bases are a match to TRBD1. V was pared by 5 bases and J by 6 bases, with 10 bases of the junction left unmatched. This CDR3 region has 14 residues. Germline V gene lookup returns CDR1 SGHTA and CDR2 FQGNSA. CDR3 in amino acids: CASSAWDSRTEQYF. The CDR3 DNA reads TGTGCCAGCAGCGCCTGGGACAGCCGTACCGAGCAGTACTTC. The full variable domain, its missing parts supplied by reference TRBV7-2 and TRBJ2-7, is GAGVSQSPSNKVTEKGKDVELRCDPISGHTALYWYRQSLGQGLEFLIYFQGNSAPDKSGLPSDRFSAERTGGSVSTLTIQRTQQEDSAVYLCASSAWDSRTEQYFGPGTRLTVT.

The chain recombines TRBV7-2 with TRBJ2-1, with D maybe TRBD2 (5 bases). The V end lost 1 base, the J end lost 4 bases, and 11 bases lay between the germline ends. This CDR3 region has 15 residues. The germline CDR1 and CDR2 sequences are SGHTA and FQGNSA. The CDR3 sequence: CASSLVEANYNEQFF. CDR3 bases: TGTGCCAGCAGCTTAGTGGAGGCGAATTACAATGAGCAGTTCTTC. Looking up the rest from reference TRBV7-2 and TRBJ2-1 gives the full variable domain: GAGVSQSPSNKVTEKGKDVELRCDPISGHTALYWYRQSLGQGLEFLIYFQGNSAPDKSGLPSDRFSAERTGGSVSTLTIQRTQQEDSAVYLCASSLVEANYNEQFFGPGTRLTVL.

The rearrangement links TRBV5-6 to TRBJ2-3, with TRBD2 identical over 7 bases. In germline, CDR1 is SGHDT, CDR2 YYEEEE. J lost 2 bases, V lost 3 bases, and 9 bases had no gene match. This CDR3 spans 16 amino acids. The CDR3 here is CASSSRGRSFTDTQYF. CDR3 coding DNA: TGTGCCAGCAGCTCCCGCGGGAGATCCTTCACAGATACGCAGTATTTT.

A word on this clone: Other DNA sequences in this specimen translate into the identical CDR3. This sequence joins TRBV5-6 and TRBJ2-7, with 7 bases fitting TRBD2. V was clipped by 0 bases and J by 1 base; unmatched bases: 4. There are 15 residues in the CDR3. Germline values: CDR1 SGHDT, CDR2 YYEEEE. CDR3 DNA sequence: TGTGCCAGCAGCTTGGGGCTGGGGGGGTCCTACGAGCAGTACTTC. Protein sequence: CASSLGLGGSYEQYF.